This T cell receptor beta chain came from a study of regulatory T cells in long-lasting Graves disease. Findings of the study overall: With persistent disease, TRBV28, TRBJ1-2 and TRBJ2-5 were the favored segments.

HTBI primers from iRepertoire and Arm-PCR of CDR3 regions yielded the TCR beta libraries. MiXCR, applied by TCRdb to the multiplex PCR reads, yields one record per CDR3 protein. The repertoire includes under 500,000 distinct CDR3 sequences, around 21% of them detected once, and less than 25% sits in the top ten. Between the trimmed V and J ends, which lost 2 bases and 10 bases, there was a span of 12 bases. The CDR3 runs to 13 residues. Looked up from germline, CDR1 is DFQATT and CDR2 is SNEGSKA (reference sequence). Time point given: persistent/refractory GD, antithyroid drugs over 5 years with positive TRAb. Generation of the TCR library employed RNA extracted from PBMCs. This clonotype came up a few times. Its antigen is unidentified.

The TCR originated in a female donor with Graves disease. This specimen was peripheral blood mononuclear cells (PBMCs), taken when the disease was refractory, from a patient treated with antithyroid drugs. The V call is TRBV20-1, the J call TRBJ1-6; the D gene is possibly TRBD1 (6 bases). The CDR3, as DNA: TGCAGTGCTAGACCTACAGGGATATCACCCCTCCACTTT. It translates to CSARPTGISPLHF.